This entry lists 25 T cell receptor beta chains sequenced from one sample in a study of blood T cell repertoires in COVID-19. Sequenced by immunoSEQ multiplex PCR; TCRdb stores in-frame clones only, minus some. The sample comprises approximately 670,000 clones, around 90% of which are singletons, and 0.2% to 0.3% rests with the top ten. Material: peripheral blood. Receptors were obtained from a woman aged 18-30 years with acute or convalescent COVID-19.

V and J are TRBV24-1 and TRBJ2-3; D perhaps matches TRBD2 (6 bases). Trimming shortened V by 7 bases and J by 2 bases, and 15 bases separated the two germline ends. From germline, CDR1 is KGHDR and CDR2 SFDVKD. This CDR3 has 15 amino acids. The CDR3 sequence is CATSPRGTPTDTQYF. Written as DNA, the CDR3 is TGTGCCACCAGCCCACGGGGGACCCCCACAGATACGCAGTATTTT.

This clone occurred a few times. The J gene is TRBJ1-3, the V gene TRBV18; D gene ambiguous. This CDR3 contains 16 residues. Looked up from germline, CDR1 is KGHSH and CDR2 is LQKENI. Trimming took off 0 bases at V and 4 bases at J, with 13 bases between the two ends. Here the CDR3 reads CASSPPASGRGNTIYF. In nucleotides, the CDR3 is TGTGCCAGCTCACCACCGGCCTCGGGTAGAGGAAACACCATATATTTT. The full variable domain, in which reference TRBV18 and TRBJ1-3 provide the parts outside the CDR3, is NAGVMQNPRHLVRRRGQEARLRCSPMKGHSHVYWYRQLPEEGLKFMVYLQKENIIDESGMPKERFSAEFPKEGPSILRIQQVVRGDSAAYFCASSPPASGRGNTIYFGEGSWLTVV.

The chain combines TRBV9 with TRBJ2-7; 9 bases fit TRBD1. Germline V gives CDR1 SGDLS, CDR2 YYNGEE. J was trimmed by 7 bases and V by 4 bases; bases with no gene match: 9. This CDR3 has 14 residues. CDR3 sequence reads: CASSLQGASWEQYF. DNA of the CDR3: TGTGCCAGCAGCCTACAGGGGGCTTCGTGGGAGCAGTACTTC.

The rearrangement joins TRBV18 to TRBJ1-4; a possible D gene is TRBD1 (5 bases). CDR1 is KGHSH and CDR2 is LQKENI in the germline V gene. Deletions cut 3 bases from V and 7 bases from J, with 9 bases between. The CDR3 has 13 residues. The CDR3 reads CASSPDIGEKLFF. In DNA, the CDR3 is TGTGCCAGCTCACCGGACATAGGTGAAAAACTGTTTTTT.

CDR3 DNA: TGTGCCAGCAGCTTGGCAGGGGGCGCTGGCACTGAAGCTTTCTTT. It translates to CASSLAGGAGTEAFF. The chain is built from TRBV5-5 and TRBJ1-1; TRBD1 matches 8 bases. The CDR3 is 15 residues long. Trimming at V came to 0 bases and at J to 4 bases, leaving 5 bases not matched to a gene. In germline, CDR1 is SGHKS, CDR2 YYEKEE (reference sequence).

The CDR3: CAIGTAGGNSNQPQHF. CDR3 nucleotides: TGTGCCATCGGGACAGCCGGTGGTAATAGCAATCAGCCCCAGCATTTT. This chain links TRBV10-3 with TRBJ1-5; 7 nucleotides match TRBD1. After removal of 8 bases from V and 0 bases from J, the junction contained 10 bases not matched to a gene. Germline lookup yields CDR1 ENHRY and CDR2 SYGVKD. The CDR3 consists of 16 residues.

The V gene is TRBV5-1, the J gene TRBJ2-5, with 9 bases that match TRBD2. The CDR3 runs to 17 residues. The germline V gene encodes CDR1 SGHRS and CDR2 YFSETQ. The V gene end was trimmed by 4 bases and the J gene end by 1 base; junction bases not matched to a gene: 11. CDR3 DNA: TGCGCCAGCAGCCCCGGAGCGGGGGGACTCATCCAAGAGACCCAGTACTTC. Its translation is CASSPGAGGLIQETQYF.

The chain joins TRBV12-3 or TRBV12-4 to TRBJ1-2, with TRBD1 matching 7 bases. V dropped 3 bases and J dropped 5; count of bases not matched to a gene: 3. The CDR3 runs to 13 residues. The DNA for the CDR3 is TGTGCCAGCAGTTTTGGCAGGGGGTATGGCTACACCTTC. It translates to CASSFGRGYGYTF.

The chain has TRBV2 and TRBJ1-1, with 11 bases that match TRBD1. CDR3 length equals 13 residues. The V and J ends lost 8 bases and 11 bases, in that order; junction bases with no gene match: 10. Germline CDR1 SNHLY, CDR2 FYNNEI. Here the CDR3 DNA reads TGTGCCAGCTCTCTTGGACAGGGGGCTCGGGCTTTCTTT. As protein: CASSLGQGARAFF. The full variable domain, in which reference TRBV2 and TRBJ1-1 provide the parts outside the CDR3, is EPEVTQTPSHQVTQMGQEVILRCVPISNHLYFYWYRQILGQKVEFLVSFYNNEISEKSEIFDDQFSVERPDGSNFTLKIRSTKLEDSAMYFCASSLGQGARAFFGQGTRLTVV.

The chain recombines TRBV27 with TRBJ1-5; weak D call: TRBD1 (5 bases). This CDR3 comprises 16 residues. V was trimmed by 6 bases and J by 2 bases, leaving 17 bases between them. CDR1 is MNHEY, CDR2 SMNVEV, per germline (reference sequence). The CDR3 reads CASRVWGRAGNQPQHF. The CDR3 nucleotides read TGTGCCAGCAGGGTATGGGGCAGGGCGGGCAATCAGCCCCAGCATTTT.

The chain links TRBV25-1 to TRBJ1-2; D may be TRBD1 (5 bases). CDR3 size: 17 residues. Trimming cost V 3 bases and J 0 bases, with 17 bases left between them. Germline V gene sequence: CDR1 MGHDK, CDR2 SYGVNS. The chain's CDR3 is CASSESGAGIANYGYTF. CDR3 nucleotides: TGTGCCAGCAGTGAGTCCGGGGCGGGGATAGCTAACTATGGCTACACCTTC.

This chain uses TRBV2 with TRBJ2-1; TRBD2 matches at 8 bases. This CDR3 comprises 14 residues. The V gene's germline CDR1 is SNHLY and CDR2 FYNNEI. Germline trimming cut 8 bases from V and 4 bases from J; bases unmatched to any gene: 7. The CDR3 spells CASHGSGGYNEQFF. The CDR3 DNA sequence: TGTGCCAGCCACGGGAGCGGGGGTTACAATGAGCAGTTCTTC.

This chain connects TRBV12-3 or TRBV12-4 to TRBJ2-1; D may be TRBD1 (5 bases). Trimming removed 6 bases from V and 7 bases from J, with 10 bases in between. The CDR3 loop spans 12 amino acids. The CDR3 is CASRGTGNEQFF. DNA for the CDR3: TGTGCCAGCAGGGGTACAGGAAATGAGCAGTTCTTC.

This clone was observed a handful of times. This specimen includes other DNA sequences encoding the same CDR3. CDR3 amino acids: CASSGQGGYTF. In DNA form, the CDR3 reads TGTGCCAGCAGTGGACAGGGTGGCTACACCTTC. This sequence joins TRBV12-3 or TRBV12-4 and TRBJ1-2, with 8 nucleotides matching TRBD1. J was trimmed by 7 bases and V by 5 bases; bases with no gene match: 0. The CDR3 extends over 11 amino acids.

CDR3 nucleotide sequence: TGTGCCAGCAAGAAGGCAGGAACCAATGAGCAGTTCTTC. It yields the protein CASKKAGTNEQFF. The gene calls are TRBV2 and TRBJ2-1, with D unresolved. The CDR3 totals 13 residues. CDR1 SNHLY and CDR2 FYNNEI come from the germline V gene. V gave up 7 bases and J gave up 6 bases, with 13 bases separating them. The whole variable domain, remainder taken from reference TRBV2 and TRBJ2-1, is EPEVTQTPSHQVTQMGQEVILRCVPISNHLYFYWYRQILGQKVEFLVSFYNNEISEKSEIFDDQFSVERPDGSNFTLKIRSTKLEDSAMYFCASKKAGTNEQFFGPGTRLTVL.

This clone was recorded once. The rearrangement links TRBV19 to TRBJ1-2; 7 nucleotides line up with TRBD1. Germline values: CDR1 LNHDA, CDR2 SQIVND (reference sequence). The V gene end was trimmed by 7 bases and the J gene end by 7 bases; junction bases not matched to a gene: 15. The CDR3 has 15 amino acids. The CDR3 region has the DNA TGTGCCAGTACCGTAGGGGGCCCACGTCGCGGTGGCTACACCTTC. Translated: CASTVGGPRRGGYTF.

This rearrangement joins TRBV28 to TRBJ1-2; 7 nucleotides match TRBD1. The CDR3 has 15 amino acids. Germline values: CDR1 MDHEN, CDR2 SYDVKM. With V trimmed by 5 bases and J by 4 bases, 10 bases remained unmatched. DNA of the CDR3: TGTGCCAGCAGTCCGCCGCTGACAGGGCTCTATGGCTACACCTTC. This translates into CASSPPLTGLYGYTF.

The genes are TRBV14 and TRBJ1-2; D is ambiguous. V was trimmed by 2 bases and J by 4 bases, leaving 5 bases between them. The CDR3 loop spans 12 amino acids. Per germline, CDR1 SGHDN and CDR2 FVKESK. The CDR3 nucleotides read TGTGCCAGCAGCCAAAGCCGCTATGGCTACACCTTC. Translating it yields CASSQSRYGYTF.

CDR3 in amino acids: CASNPRDRDYGYTF. The DNA for the CDR3 is TGTGCCAGTAATCCCCGGGACAGGGACTATGGCTACACCTTC. The chain employs TRBV19 and TRBJ1-2, with TRBD1 identical over 9 bases. CDR1 and CDR2 (germline): LNHDA, SQIVND (reference sequence). Germline trimming cut 7 bases from V and 3 bases from J; bases unmatched to any gene: 6. The CDR3 loop spans 14 amino acids.

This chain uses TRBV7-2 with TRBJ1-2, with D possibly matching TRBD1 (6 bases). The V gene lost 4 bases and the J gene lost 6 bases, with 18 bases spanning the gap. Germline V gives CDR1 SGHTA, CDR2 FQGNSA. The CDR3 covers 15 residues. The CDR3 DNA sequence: TGTGCCAGCAGCTACGGGGGGCAGCAAACGAATGGCTACACCTTC. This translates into CASSYGGQQTNGYTF.

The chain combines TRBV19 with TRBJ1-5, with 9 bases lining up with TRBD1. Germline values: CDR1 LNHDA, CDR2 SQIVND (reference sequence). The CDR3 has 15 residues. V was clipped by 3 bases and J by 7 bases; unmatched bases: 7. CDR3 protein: CASSIHRGPDQPQHF. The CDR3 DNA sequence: TGTGCCAGTAGTATCCACAGGGGGCCGGACCAGCCCCAGCATTTT.

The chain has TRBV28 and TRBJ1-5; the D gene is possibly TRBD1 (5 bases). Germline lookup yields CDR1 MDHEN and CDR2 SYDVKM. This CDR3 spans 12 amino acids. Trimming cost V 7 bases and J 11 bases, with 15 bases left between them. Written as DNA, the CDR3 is TGTGCCAGCATGATTAGCTCAGGGTCCCAGCATTTT. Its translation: CASMISSGSQHF.

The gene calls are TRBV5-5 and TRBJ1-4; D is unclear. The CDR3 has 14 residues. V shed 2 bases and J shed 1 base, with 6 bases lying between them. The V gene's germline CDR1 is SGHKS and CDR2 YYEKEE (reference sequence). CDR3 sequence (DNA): TGTGCCAGCAGCTTTTTCGTAACTAATGAAAAACTGTTTTTT. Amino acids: CASSFFVTNEKLFF.

CDR3 region: CASSTPGQGAGEQYF. In DNA, the CDR3 is TGCGCCAGCAGTACCCCGGGACAGGGGGCGGGCGAGCAGTACTTC. The chain has TRBV4-1 and TRBJ2-7; 12 bases map to TRBD1. CDR1 is MGHRA and CDR2 is YSYEKL in the germline V gene. Trimming removed 6 bases from V and 6 bases from J; junction bases left unmatched: 9. This CDR3 contains 15 residues.

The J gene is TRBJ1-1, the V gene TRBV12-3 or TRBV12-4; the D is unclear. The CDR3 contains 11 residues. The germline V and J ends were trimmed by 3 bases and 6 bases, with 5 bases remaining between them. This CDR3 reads CASSLGAEAFF. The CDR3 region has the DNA TGTGCCAGCAGTTTGGGAGCTGAAGCTTTCTTT.